The entry that follows covers one TCR beta chain sequence. Its antigen is unidentified. These data come from a study of shared clonotypes between healthy human individuals. General study findings and limits: What naive subsets generally showed was a larger estimated richness than memory subsets showed. Naive CD4 clonotypes were shared across several donors at 4.5% to 6.5%.

As originally analysed: ImmunoSEQ only sent back junction sequences with no quality scores, so filtering was done differently. Sequencing used immunoSEQ multiplex PCR; TCRdb keeps in-frame clones, though not all of them. V and J calls and clone size follow that table, whereas D and trimming were derived from the DNA. The data show hundreds of thousands of clones, less than 98% seen once. The CDR3 totals 13 residues. V gave up 2 bases and J gave up 6 bases, with 8 bases separating them. Looked up from germline, CDR1 is SNHLY and CDR2 is FYNNEI. CD4+ cell separation produced CD45RA+ naive and CD45RA-negative memory subsets.

The sequence was obtained from a woman in her twenties or thirties in good health. Sequenced: naive CD4+ T cells sorted from blood. The subset here: CD45RA+ positively selected. V gene TRBV2 combines with J gene TRBJ2-1; D unclear. Here the CDR3 reads CASSERGSNEQFF. DNA of the CDR3: TGTGCCAGCAGTGAACGAGGCTCCAATGAGCAGTTCTTC.